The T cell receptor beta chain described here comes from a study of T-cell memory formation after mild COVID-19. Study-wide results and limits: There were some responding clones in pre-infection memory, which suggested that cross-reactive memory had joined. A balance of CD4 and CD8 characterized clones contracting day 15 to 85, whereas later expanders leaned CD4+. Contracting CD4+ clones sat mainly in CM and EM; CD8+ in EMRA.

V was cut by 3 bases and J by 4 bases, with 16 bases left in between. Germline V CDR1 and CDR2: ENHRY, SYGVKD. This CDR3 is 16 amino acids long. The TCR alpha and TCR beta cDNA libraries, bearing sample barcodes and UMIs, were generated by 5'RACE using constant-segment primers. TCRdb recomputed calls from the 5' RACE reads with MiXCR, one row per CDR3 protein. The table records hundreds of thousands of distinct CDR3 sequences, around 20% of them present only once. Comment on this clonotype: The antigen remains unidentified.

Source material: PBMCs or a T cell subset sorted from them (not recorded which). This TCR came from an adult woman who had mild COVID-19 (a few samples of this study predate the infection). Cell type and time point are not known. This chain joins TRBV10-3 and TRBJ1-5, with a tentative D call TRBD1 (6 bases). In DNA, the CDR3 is TGTGCCATCAGTGAAGAAGGATACAGGGAGAATCAGCCCCAGCATTTT. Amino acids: CAISEEGYRENQPQHF.